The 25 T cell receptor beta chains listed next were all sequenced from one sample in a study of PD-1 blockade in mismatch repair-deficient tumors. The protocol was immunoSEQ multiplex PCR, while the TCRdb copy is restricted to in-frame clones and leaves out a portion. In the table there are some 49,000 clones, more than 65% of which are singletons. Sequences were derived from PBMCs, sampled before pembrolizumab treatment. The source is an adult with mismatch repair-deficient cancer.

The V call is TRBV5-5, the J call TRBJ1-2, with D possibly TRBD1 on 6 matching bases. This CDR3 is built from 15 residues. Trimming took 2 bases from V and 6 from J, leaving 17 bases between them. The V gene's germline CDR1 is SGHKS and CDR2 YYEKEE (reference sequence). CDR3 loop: CASSFRGAVEDGYTF. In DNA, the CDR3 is TGTGCCAGCAGCTTTCGGGGGGCAGTTGAGGATGGCTACACCTTC.

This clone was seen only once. The CDR3 region is CASSLDLEGRGNEQFF. CDR3 nucleotide sequence: TGTGCCAGCAGCTTAGATCTGGAGGGGAGGGGCAATGAGCAGTTCTTC. This chain joins TRBV11-2 and TRBJ2-1; TRBD2 matches at 7 bases. Germline V gene sequence: CDR1 SGHAT, CDR2 FQNNGV. With V trimmed by 0 bases and J by 6 bases, 8 bases remained unmatched. The CDR3 is 16 residues long.

The CDR3 reads CASSPGLAGEETQYF. Here the CDR3 DNA reads TGTGCCAGCAGCCCGGGACTAGCGGGAGAGGAGACCCAGTACTTC. V is TRBV6-6 and J is TRBJ2-5, with 14 nucleotides matching TRBD2. V was pared by 6 bases and J by 5 bases, with 5 bases of the junction left unmatched. Germline V gene data show CDR1 as MNHNY and CDR2 as SVGAGI (reference sequence). The CDR3 length is 15 residues.

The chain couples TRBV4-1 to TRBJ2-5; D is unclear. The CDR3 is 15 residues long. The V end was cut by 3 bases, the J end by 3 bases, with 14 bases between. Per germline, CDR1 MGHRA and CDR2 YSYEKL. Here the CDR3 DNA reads TGCGCCAGCAGCCATTTAGTGACGGTCGAAGAGACCCAGTACTTC. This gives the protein CASSHLVTVEETQYF.

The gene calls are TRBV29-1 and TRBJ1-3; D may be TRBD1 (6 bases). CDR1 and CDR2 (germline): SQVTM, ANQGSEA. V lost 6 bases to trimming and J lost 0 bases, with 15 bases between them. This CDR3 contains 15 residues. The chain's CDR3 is CSVEMTGFSGNTIYF. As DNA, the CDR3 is TGCAGCGTGGAAATGACAGGATTCTCTGGAAACACCATATATTTT.

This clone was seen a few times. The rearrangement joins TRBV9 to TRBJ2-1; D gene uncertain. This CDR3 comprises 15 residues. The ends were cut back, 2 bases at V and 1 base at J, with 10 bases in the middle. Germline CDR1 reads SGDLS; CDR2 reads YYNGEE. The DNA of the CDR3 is TGTGCCAGCAGCGTCCTAAATCGATCCTACAATGAGCAGTTCTTC. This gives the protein CASSVLNRSYNEQFF.

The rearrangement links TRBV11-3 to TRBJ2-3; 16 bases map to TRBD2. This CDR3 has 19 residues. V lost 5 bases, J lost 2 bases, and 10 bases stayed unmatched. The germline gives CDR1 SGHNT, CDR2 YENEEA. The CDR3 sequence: CASSPYPGTSGRATDTQYF. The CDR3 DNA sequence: TGTGCCAGCAGCCCATACCCGGGGACTAGCGGGAGGGCCACAGATACGCAGTATTTT.

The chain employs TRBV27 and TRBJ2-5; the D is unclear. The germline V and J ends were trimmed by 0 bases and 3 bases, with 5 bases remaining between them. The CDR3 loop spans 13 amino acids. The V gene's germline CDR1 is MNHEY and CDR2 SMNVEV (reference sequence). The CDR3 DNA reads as TGTGCCAGCAGTTTATCCACCAAAGAGACCCAGTACTTC. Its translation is CASSLSTKETQYF.

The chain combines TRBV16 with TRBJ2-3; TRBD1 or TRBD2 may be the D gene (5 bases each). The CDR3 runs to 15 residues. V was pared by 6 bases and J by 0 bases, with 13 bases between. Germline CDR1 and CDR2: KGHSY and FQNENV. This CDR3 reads CASRRDRASTDTQYF. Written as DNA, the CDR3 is TGTGCCAGCAGACGGGACCGAGCTAGCACAGATACGCAGTATTTT.

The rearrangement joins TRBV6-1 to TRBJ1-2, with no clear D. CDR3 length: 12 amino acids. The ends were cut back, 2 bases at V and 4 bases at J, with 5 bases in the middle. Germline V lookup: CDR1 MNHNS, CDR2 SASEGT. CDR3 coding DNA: TGTGCCAGCAGTGAAAGTGGCTATGGCTACACCTTC. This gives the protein CASSESGYGYTF.

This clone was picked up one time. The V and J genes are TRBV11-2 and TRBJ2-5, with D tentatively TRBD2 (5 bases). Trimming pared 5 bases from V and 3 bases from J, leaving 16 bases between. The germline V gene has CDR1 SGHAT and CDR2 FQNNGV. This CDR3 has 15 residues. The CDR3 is CASSVNRGPKETQYF. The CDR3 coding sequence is TGTGCCAGCAGCGTAAACAGAGGGCCCAAAGAGACCCAGTACTTC.

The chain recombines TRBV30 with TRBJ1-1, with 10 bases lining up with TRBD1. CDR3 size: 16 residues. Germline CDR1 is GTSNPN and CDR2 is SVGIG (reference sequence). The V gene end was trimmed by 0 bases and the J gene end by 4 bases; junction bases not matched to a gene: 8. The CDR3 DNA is TGTGCCTGGAGTGTCCGGCGACAGGGGGCGGCCACTGAAGCTTTCTTT. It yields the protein CAWSVRRQGAATEAFF. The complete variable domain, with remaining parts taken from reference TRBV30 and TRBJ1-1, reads SQTIHQWPATLVQPVGSPLSLECTVEGTSNPNLYWYRQAAGRGLQLLFYSVGIGQISSEVPQNLSASRPQDRQFILSSKKLLLSDSGFYLCAWSVRRQGAATEAFFGQGTRLTVV.

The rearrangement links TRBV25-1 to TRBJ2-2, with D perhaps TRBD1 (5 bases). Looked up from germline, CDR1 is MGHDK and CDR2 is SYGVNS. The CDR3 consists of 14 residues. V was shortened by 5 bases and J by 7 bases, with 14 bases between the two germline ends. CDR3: CASSLAGWDGELFF. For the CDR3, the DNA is TGTGCCAGCAGTTTGGCAGGGTGGGACGGGGAGCTGTTTTTT.

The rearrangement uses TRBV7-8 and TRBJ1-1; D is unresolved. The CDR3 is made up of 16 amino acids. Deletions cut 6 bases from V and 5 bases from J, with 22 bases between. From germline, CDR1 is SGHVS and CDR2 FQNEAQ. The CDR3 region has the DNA TGTGCCAGCAGACCCCCCAACGGGGTTGTAGGTACTGAAGCTTTCTTT. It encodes CASRPPNGVVGTEAFF.

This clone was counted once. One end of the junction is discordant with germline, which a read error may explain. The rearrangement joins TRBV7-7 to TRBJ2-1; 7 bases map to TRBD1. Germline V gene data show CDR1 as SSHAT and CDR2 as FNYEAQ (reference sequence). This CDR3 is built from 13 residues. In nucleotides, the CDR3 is TGTGCTAGCAGCTTAAACAGGGGTAATGAGCAGTTCTTC. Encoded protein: CASSLNRGNEQFF.

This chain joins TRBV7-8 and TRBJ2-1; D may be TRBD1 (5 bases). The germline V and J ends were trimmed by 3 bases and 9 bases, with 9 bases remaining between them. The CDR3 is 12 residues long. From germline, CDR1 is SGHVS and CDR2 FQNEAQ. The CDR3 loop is CASSFRQREQFF. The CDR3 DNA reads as TGTGCCAGCAGCTTCCGACAGCGTGAGCAGTTCTTC.

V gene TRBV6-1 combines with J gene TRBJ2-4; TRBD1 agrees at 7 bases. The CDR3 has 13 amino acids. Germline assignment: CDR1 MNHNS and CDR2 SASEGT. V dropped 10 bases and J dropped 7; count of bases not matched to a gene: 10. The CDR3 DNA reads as TGTGCCACCGGGAACAGGGGATCGAACATTCAGTACTTC. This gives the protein CATGNRGSNIQYF.

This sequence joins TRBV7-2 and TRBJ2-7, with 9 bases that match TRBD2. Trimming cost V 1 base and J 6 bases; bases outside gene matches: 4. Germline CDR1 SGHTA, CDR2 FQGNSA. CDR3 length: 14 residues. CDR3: CASSLEPTSGEQYF. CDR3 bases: TGTGCCAGCAGCTTAGAACCGACTAGCGGCGAGCAGTACTTC.

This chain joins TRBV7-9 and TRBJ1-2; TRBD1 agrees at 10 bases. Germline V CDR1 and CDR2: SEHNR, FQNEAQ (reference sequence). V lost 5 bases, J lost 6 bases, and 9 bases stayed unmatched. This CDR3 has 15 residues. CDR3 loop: CASSGRDRGSDGYTF. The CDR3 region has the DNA TGTGCCAGCAGCGGCCGGGACAGGGGATCGGATGGCTACACCTTC.

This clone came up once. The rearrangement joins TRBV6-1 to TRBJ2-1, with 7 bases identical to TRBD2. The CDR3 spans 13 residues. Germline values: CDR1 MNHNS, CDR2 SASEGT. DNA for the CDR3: TGTACTTCTCTAGCGGACGACTACAATGAGCAGTTCTTC. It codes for CTSLADDYNEQFF.

CDR3 amino acids: CASSDRTGSYGYTF. The CDR3 coding sequence is TGTGCCAGCAGTGACCGGACAGGATCATATGGCTACACCTTC. This chain joins TRBV6-5 and TRBJ1-2; 7 nucleotides agree with TRBD1. V was pared by 5 bases and J by 5 bases, with 8 bases of the junction left unmatched. The CDR3 has 14 residues. Germline V gene lookup returns CDR1 MNHEY and CDR2 SVGAGI.

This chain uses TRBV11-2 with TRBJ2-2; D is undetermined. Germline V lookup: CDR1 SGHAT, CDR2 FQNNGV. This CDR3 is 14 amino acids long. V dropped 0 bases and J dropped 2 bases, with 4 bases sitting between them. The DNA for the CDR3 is TGTGCCAGCAGCTTAGACCCAAACACCGGGGAGCTGTTTTTT. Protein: CASSLDPNTGELFF.

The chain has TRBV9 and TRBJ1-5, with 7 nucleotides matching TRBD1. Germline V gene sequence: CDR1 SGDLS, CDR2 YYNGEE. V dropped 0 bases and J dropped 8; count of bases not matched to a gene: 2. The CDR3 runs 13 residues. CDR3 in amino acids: CASSVDQGEPQHF. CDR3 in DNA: TGTGCCAGCAGCGTAGATCAGGGGGAGCCCCAGCATTTT. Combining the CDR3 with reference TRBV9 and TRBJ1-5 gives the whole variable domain DSGVTQTPKHLITATGQRVTLRCSPRSGDLSVYWYQQSLDQGLQFLIQYYNGEERAKGNILERFSAQQFPDLHSELNLSSLELGDSALYFCASSVDQGEPQHFGDGTRLSIL.

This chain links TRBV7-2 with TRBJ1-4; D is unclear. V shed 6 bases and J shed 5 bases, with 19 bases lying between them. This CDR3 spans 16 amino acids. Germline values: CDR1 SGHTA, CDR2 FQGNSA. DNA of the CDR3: TGTGCCAGCAGGCCCGTATTCGGCAGCCTAAATGAAAAACTGTTTTTT. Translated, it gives CASRPVFGSLNEKLFF.

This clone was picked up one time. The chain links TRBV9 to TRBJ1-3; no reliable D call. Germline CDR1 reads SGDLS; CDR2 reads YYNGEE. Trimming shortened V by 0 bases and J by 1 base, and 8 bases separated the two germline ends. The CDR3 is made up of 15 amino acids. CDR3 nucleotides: TGTGCCAGCAGCGTAGGGTCGGGATCTGGAAACACCATATATTTT. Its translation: CASSVGSGSGNTIYF.